A single sample gave rise to the 20 T cell receptor beta chains below, sequenced in a study of low-dose radiotherapy and immunotherapy resistance in tumors. Alpha- and beta-chain coverage of first-strand cDNA came from TRAV- and TRBV-specific primers. With a V-primer adapter and a constant-region primer, TCRs were amplified for around 20 PCR cycles. TCRdb itself ran the reads through MiXCR, one entry per CDR3 protein. The sample includes roughly 76,000 distinct CDR3 sequences, around 18% of them seen just once. Documented time point: before trial treatment. The specimen was PBMCs, collected before treatment. The receptors were gathered from a male donor with prostate cancer.

This clonotype was detected ten times or more. The chain recombines TRBV11-2 with TRBJ2-3; the D gene is possibly TRBD1 (5 bases). The germline V and J ends were trimmed by 4 bases and 2 bases, with 22 bases remaining between them. Germline lookup yields CDR1 SGHAT and CDR2 FQNNGV. The CDR3 length is 18 residues. As DNA, the CDR3 is TGTGCCAGCAGCTCGACCCTCCGACAGCTACCTTTCACAGATACGCAGTATTTT. The encoded protein is CASSSTLRQLPFTDTQYF.

This chain links TRBV4-1 with TRBJ2-3, with 11 bases lining up with TRBD2. With 5 bases clipped from V and 4 bases from J, the junction kept 5 bases outside the gene matches. This CDR3 spans 15 amino acids. Germline V gene sequence: CDR1 MGHRA, CDR2 YSYEKL. The CDR3 DNA is TGCGCCAGCAGCAGATCGACTAGCGGGGCAGATACGCAGTATTTT. Residues: CASSRSTSGADTQYF.

At least ten counts were recorded for this clonotype. This rearrangement joins TRBV5-1 to TRBJ2-5; D is unclear. The germline V gene encodes CDR1 SGHRS and CDR2 YFSETQ. V lost 0 bases and J 3 bases, leaving 9 bases between the germline ends. The CDR3 extends over 14 amino acids. Here the CDR3 reads CASSLGGSKETQYF. CDR3 in DNA: TGCGCCAGCAGCTTGGGAGGCAGTAAAGAGACCCAGTACTTC.

This clonotype was counted at least ten times. The chain combines TRBV2 with TRBJ1-1; D uncertain. The CDR3 spans 13 residues. V was cut by 4 bases and J by 4 bases, with 10 bases left in between. CDR1 is SNHLY, CDR2 FYNNEI, per germline. The CDR3 DNA sequence: TGTGCCAGCAGTGCGCTTGAGGGCACTGAAGCTTTCTTT. Translated, it gives CASSALEGTEAFF. Complete variable domain (other parts from reference TRBV2 and TRBJ1-1): EPEVTQTPSHQVTQMGQEVILRCVPISNHLYFYWYRQILGQKVEFLVSFYNNEISEKSEIFDDQFSVERPDGSNFTLKIRSTKLEDSAMYFCASSALEGTEAFFGQGTRLTVV.

This clonotype was found many times. This rearrangement joins TRBV29-1 to TRBJ2-3; D is possibly TRBD2 (6 bases). Per the germline V gene, CDR1 is SQVTM and CDR2 is ANQGSEA. CDR3 length equals 15 residues. The V end lost 3 bases, the J end lost 3 bases, and 16 bases lay between the germline ends. CDR3 protein: CSVDTLSGETDTQYF. CDR3 DNA sequence: TGCAGCGTTGATACCCTCTCGGGAGAGACAGATACGCAGTATTTT.

This clonotype was recorded many times. The rearrangement links TRBV4-2 to TRBJ1-5, with D unclear. CDR3 length: 15 residues. Germline CDR1 reads LGHNA; CDR2 reads YNFKEQ. V shed 1 base and J shed 2 bases, with 9 bases lying between them. The CDR3 bases are TGTGCCAGCAGCCAAGGGTACACCGGCAATCAGCCCCAGCATTTT. It specifies CASSQGYTGNQPQHF.

This clonotype was picked up many times. The chain combines TRBV6-1 with TRBJ1-1; no reliable D call. V shed 8 bases and J shed 7 bases, with 20 bases lying between them. Germline V lookup: CDR1 MNHNS, CDR2 SASEGT. The CDR3 spans 14 residues. CDR3 loop: CASASRAVGIEAFF. DNA for the CDR3: TGTGCCAGCGCCTCCCGGGCTGTCGGGATTGAAGCTTTCTTT.

In its sample, this clonotype was seen many times. The J gene is TRBJ1-1, the V gene TRBV6-2 or TRBV6-3; tentative D call: TRBD1 (5 bases). Trimming left V 7 bases short and J 6 bases short, with 12 bases between. Per the germline V gene, CDR1 is MNHEY and CDR2 is SVGEGT. There are 12 residues in the CDR3. CDR3 in amino acids: CASNWGMPEAFF. The CDR3 nucleotides are TGTGCCAGCAATTGGGGGATGCCTGAAGCTTTCTTT.

As concerns this clonotype: It is likely a read error: a sequence one base away is far more abundant. The chain recombines TRBV7-3 with TRBJ1-2; unclear D gene. Deletions cut 5 bases from V and 7 bases from J, with 20 bases between. In germline, CDR1 is SGHTA, CDR2 FQGTGA. The CDR3 is 15 amino acids. The CDR3, as DNA: TGTGCCAGCAGCCCCTTCGGCCCTCGCCAAGGTGGCTACACCTTC. Residues: CASSPFGPRQGGYTF. Combining the CDR3 with reference TRBV7-3 and TRBJ1-2 gives the whole variable domain GAGVSQTPSNKVTEKGKYVELRCDPISGHTALYWYRQSLGQGPEFLIYFQGTGAADDSGLPNDRFFAVRPEGSVSTLKIQRTERGDSAVYLCASSPFGPRQGGYTFGSGTRLTVV.

This clonotype showed up many times. The CDR3, as DNA: TGTGCCAGCAGCCCGGGACGGATAACCTACGAGCAGTACTTC. This codes for CASSPGRITYEQYF. J is TRBJ2-7 and V is TRBV2; either TRBD1 or TRBD2 may supply D (5 bases each). Per germline, CDR1 SNHLY and CDR2 FYNNEI. The length of the CDR3 is 14 residues. Trimming stripped 6 bases from V and 2 bases from J, with 14 bases between.

This clonotype was counted ten times or more. This sequence joins TRBV7-2 and TRBJ1-5, with D possibly TRBD1 on 5 matching bases. Germline V gene lookup returns CDR1 SGHTA and CDR2 FQGNSA. The CDR3 spans 15 residues. Trimming left V 6 bases short and J 4 bases short, with 16 bases between. The CDR3 region is CASRDSGGGNQPQHF. DNA of the CDR3: TGTGCCAGCAGAGACTCGGGGGGGGGTAATCAGCCCCAGCATTTT.

This clonotype was recorded many times. The J gene is TRBJ1-6, the V gene TRBV28; D remains ambiguous. Germline V gives CDR1 MDHEN, CDR2 SYDVKM. The CDR3 runs to 13 residues. V dropped 6 bases and J dropped 10 bases, with 13 bases sitting between them. The chain's CDR3 is CASRPGGNSPLHF. The DNA of the CDR3 is TGTGCCAGCAGGCCCGGAGGAAACTCACCCCTCCACTTT.

In its sample, this clonotype was seen many times. This sequence joins TRBV4-2 and TRBJ1-5; TRBD1 matches 9 bases. The germline CDR1 and CDR2 sequences are LGHNA and YNFKEQ. J gave up 6 bases and V 5 bases, and 11 bases lay outside the gene matches. This CDR3 is built from 16 residues. This CDR3 reads CASSVVQGAQGQPQHF. CDR3 nucleotide sequence: TGTGCCAGCAGCGTAGTACAGGGGGCGCAGGGTCAGCCCCAGCATTTT.

This clonotype was observed at least ten times. V usage is TRBV6-5 and J usage is TRBJ2-7, with 9 bases matching TRBD1. There are 15 residues in the CDR3. Germline trimming cut 0 bases from V and 3 bases from J; bases unmatched to any gene: 3. Germline-derived CDR1 and CDR2 are MNHEY and SVGAGI. CDR3 region: CASSYSKTGGYEQYF. CDR3 bases: TGTGCCAGCAGTTACTCGAAGACAGGGGGCTACGAGCAGTACTTC.

The table lists this clonotype with many counts. The CDR3 is CASSLVAGGETQYF. CDR3 sequence (DNA): TGTGCCAGCAGCTTAGTGGCCGGGGGCGAGACCCAGTACTTC. This rearrangement joins TRBV7-6 to TRBJ2-5; D assignment may be TRBD1 or TRBD2 (6 bases each). Between the trimmed V and J ends, which lost 1 base and 5 bases, there was a span of 11 bases. In germline, CDR1 is SGHVS, CDR2 FNYEAQ. The length of the CDR3 is 14 residues.

In its sample, this clonotype was seen many times. The CDR3 loop reads CASSLAQGATTYEQYF. CDR3 DNA: TGTGCCAGCAGCTTGGCTCAGGGGGCAACGACCTACGAGCAGTACTTC. The rearrangement links TRBV7-9 to TRBJ2-7; 8 bases match TRBD1. CDR3 size: 16 residues. CDR1 SEHNR and CDR2 FQNEAQ come from the germline V gene (reference sequence). The V segment lost 3 bases and the J segment 2 bases; nucleotides outside the gene matches: 9.

This clonotype was seen ten or more times. V gene TRBV18 combines with J gene TRBJ2-3; the D is unclear. This CDR3 is 15 amino acids long. Germline CDR1 KGHSH, CDR2 LQKENI. Between the trimmed V and J ends, which lost 4 bases and 2 bases, there was a span of 13 bases. DNA of the CDR3: TGTGCCAGCTCACAACGGAACGGGTACACAGATACGCAGTATTTT. Amino acids: CASSQRNGYTDTQYF.

This clonotype was seen at least ten times. CDR3 region: CASSGTGLKGNTIYF. Written as DNA, the CDR3 is TGTGCCAGCAGTGGCACAGGGTTAAAAGGAAACACCATATATTTT. The chain carries TRBV2 and TRBJ1-3, with a weak D call TRBD1 (6 bases). CDR3 length: 15 residues. With 4 bases removed from V and 4 bases from J, the gap between germline ends came to 14 bases. Per the germline V gene, CDR1 is SNHLY and CDR2 is FYNNEI.

This clonotype showed up many times. V gene TRBV27 combines with J gene TRBJ2-7, with a weak D call TRBD2 (5 bases). The V gene's germline CDR1 is MNHEY and CDR2 SMNVEV (reference sequence). The CDR3 extends over 12 amino acids. V was pared by 4 bases and J by 5 bases, with 9 bases between. The CDR3 reads CASSYSGNEQYF. Here the CDR3 DNA reads TGTGCCAGCAGTTATTCCGGGAACGAGCAGTACTTC.

At least ten counts were recorded for this clonotype. The V call is TRBV11-2, the J call TRBJ2-1, with 10 bases that match TRBD1. Trimming took 0 bases from V and 1 from J; bases not matched to a gene: 6. The CDR3 has 18 residues. Germline CDR1 is SGHAT and CDR2 is FQNNGV. The CDR3 coding sequence is TGTGCCAGCAGCTTAGAGAGGGGGACAGGGGCGTCCTACAATGAGCAGTTCTTC. Protein sequence: CASSLERGTGASYNEQFF.